This is a list of T cell receptor beta chains from one sample in a study of blood T cell repertoires in COVID-19. Sequencing used immunoSEQ multiplex PCR; TCRdb keeps in-frame clones, though not all of them. The sample holds approximately 110,000 clones; approximately 69% are singletons and the top ten take about 5.9%. Sequenced: peripheral blood. Every receptor here comes from a man older than 75 with acute or convalescent COVID-19. The conserved cysteine and the conserved F or W are not part of the CDR3 here. Clone size, where shown, is once, few, many, or a class for clones that have expanded.

J gene: TRBJ2-1; clone size: few; V gene: TRBV7-7; CDR3 protein: ASSLVLAGNNEQF
J gene: TRBJ2-3; clone size: -; V gene: TRBV5-1; CDR3 protein: ASSLAGRGSTDTQY
J gene: TRBJ2-2; clone size: -; V gene: TRBV2; CDR3 protein: ASSVWGGTGELF
J gene: TRBJ2-3; clone size: once; V gene: TRBV4-3; CDR3 protein: ASSQEGGRADTQY
J gene: TRBJ2-1; clone size: -; V gene: TRBV19; CDR3 protein: ASKRTGTSGRDEQF
J gene: TRBJ2-3; clone size: -; V gene: TRBV28; CDR3 protein: ASSKRTSGMADTQY
J gene: TRBJ1-2; clone size: -; V gene: TRBV5-6; CDR3 protein: ASSLDIYGYT
J gene: TRBJ1-6; clone size: -; V gene: TRBV7-9; CDR3 protein: ASSFEQGYNSPLH
J gene: TRBJ2-1; clone size: -; V gene: TRBV7-9; CDR3 protein: ASSLGGGLAYNEQF
J gene: TRBJ2-2; clone size: -; V gene: TRBV4-2; CDR3 protein: ASNFGEAANTGELF
J gene: TRBJ2-3; clone size: -; V gene: TRBV6-2/TRBV6-3; CDR3 protein: ASSQGSSTDTQY
J gene: TRBJ2-1; clone size: -; V gene: TRBV5-1; CDR3 protein: ASSLRTGAGNEQF
J gene: TRBJ1-1; clone size: -; V gene: TRBV19; CDR3 protein: ASNRQGANTEAF
J gene: TRBJ2-1; clone size: few; V gene: TRBV10-3; CDR3 protein: AISADSSYNEQF
J gene: TRBJ1-1; clone size: -; V gene: TRBV2; CDR3 protein: ASREGWNTEAF
J gene: TRBJ1-1; clone size: -; V gene: TRBV28; CDR3 protein: ASTWGQINTEAF
J gene: TRBJ2-2; clone size: few; V gene: TRBV9; CDR3 protein: ASSVGGSNTGELF
J gene: TRBJ2-2; clone size: -; V gene: TRBV9; CDR3 protein: ASSVDSGRSGELF
J gene: TRBJ1-1; clone size: -; V gene: TRBV12-5; CDR3 protein: ASYRGETEAF
J gene: TRBJ2-5; clone size: -; V gene: TRBV29-1; CDR3 protein: SVPGGTSRKETQY
J gene: TRBJ2-7; clone size: -; V gene: TRBV28; CDR3 protein: ASSLIGLAGAYEQY
J gene: TRBJ2-2; clone size: -; V gene: TRBV7-2; CDR3 protein: ASSRRGRGSGELF
J gene: TRBJ1-3; clone size: once; V gene: TRBV3-1/TRBV3-2; CDR3 protein: ASSQGWDKLTGNTIY
J gene: TRBJ1-2; clone size: -; V gene: TRBV3-1/TRBV3-2; CDR3 protein: ASSPRGPQYGYT
J gene: TRBJ2-1; clone size: few; V gene: TRBV7-8; CDR3 protein: ASSLRRLAGKSGYNEQF
J gene: TRBJ2-3; clone size: -; V gene: TRBV5-4; CDR3 protein: ASSLGLSLSTDTQY
J gene: TRBJ1-1; clone size: -; V gene: TRBV19; CDR3 protein: ASSIRSGANTEAF
J gene: TRBJ2-7; clone size: -; V gene: TRBV7-2; CDR3 protein: ASSPRGTGDGEQY
J gene: TRBJ2-3; clone size: once; V gene: TRBV11-2; CDR3 protein: ASSASGTGKDTQY
J gene: TRBJ1-1; clone size: few; V gene: TRBV5-1; CDR3 protein: ASSVLGDYGTEAF
J gene: TRBJ2-7; clone size: -; V gene: TRBV7-2; CDR3 protein: ASSPGLAGREQY
J gene: TRBJ2-3; clone size: few; V gene: TRBV19; CDR3 protein: ASKSPARGSDFTDTQY
J gene: TRBJ1-3; clone size: -; V gene: TRBV29-1; CDR3 protein: SVRGRAGNTIY
J gene: TRBJ1-2; clone size: -; V gene: TRBV5-6; CDR3 protein: ASSPRTVVYGYT
J gene: TRBJ2-2; clone size: -; V gene: TRBV28; CDR3 protein: ASSLPGLRAGELF
J gene: TRBJ2-2; clone size: -; V gene: TRBV7-9; CDR3 protein: ASSLARLETGELF
J gene: TRBJ2-5; clone size: -; V gene: TRBV5-1; CDR3 protein: ASSLVRGIETQY
J gene: TRBJ1-5; clone size: -; V gene: TRBV11-3; CDR3 protein: ASIMDRGFQPQH
J gene: TRBJ2-1; clone size: many; V gene: TRBV5-1; CDR3 protein: ASSSPGTSGSANWNEQF